A selection of T cell receptor beta chains follows, all from one sample in a study of Tregs in tolerant kidney transplant recipients. Method: immunoSEQ multiplex PCR; TCRdb's copy keeps in-frame clones and lacks some. This table holds about 60,000 clones, about nine tenths found once. This material consisted of CD8+ T cells from blood, taken before the transplant. These receptors were taken from a human donor who received a combined kidney and bone marrow transplant. The CDR3 runs from the conserved cysteine through the conserved F or W. The order of the fields is CDR3 protein, J gene, V gene, clone size, D gene. D genes are given only for firm matches. Clone size is stated in some rows and not others, as once, few, many or a class when expanded.

CDR3aa: CASGEGVEAFF; j_gene: TRBJ1-1; v_gene: TRBV12-5; abundance: NA; d_gene: NA
CDR3aa: CASSLSFSSANNEQFF; j_gene: TRBJ2-1; v_gene: TRBV27; abundance: NA; d_gene: NA
CDR3aa: CASSSGRNYEQYF; j_gene: TRBJ2-7; v_gene: TRBV5-4; abundance: NA; d_gene: NA
CDR3aa: CASSALPGETQYF; j_gene: TRBJ2-5; v_gene: TRBV19; abundance: NA; d_gene: NA
CDR3aa: CASWDRGIYGYTF; j_gene: TRBJ1-2; v_gene: TRBV19; abundance: NA; d_gene: TRBD1
CDR3aa: CASSLGSAGAYMPYEQYF; j_gene: TRBJ2-7; v_gene: TRBV7-8; abundance: NA; d_gene: NA
CDR3aa: CASSIVAGVVNEQFF; j_gene: TRBJ2-1; v_gene: TRBV19; abundance: NA; d_gene: TRBD2
CDR3aa: CAWRVGRAGNEQFF; j_gene: TRBJ2-1; v_gene: TRBV30; abundance: NA; d_gene: TRBD2
CDR3aa: CASSANTAEGNQPQHF; j_gene: TRBJ1-5; v_gene: TRBV11-2; abundance: once; d_gene: NA
CDR3aa: CASSQCNGQGGGTDTQYF; j_gene: TRBJ2-3; v_gene: TRBV23-1; abundance: NA; d_gene: TRBD1
CDR3aa: CASSSRTGYEQYF; j_gene: TRBJ2-7; v_gene: TRBV11-2; abundance: NA; d_gene: NA
CDR3aa: CASSLGLAGAIDTQYF; j_gene: TRBJ2-3; v_gene: TRBV7-9; abundance: NA; d_gene: TRBD2
CDR3aa: CASSYPLSGTGVNEQYF; j_gene: TRBJ2-7; v_gene: TRBV13; abundance: NA; d_gene: TRBD1
CDR3aa: CASSSYTDTQYF; j_gene: TRBJ2-3; v_gene: TRBV7-9; abundance: NA; d_gene: NA
CDR3aa: CASRIRTGWYEQYF; j_gene: TRBJ2-7; v_gene: TRBV6-1; abundance: NA; d_gene: TRBD1
CDR3aa: CASSQDPGGRGKNEQFF; j_gene: TRBJ2-1; v_gene: TRBV4-2; abundance: NA; d_gene: NA
CDR3aa: CASSFERGYEQYF; j_gene: TRBJ2-7; v_gene: TRBV13; abundance: NA; d_gene: NA
CDR3aa: CASSISSNYGYTF; j_gene: TRBJ1-2; v_gene: TRBV19; abundance: NA; d_gene: NA
CDR3aa: CASSQPGTGPGYTF; j_gene: TRBJ1-2; v_gene: TRBV4-1; abundance: NA; d_gene: TRBD1
CDR3aa: CASSAGGSTDTQYF; j_gene: TRBJ2-3; v_gene: TRBV9; abundance: NA; d_gene: TRBD2
CDR3aa: CTSSQDDSRAVIWNTEAFF; j_gene: TRBJ1-1; v_gene: TRBV1; abundance: NA; d_gene: NA
CDR3aa: CASSEATGSYEQYF; j_gene: TRBJ2-7; v_gene: TRBV5-4; abundance: NA; d_gene: NA
CDR3aa: CASSHGGPLHF; j_gene: TRBJ1-6; v_gene: TRBV6-6; abundance: NA; d_gene: NA
CDR3aa: CASSLRPSGEQFF; j_gene: TRBJ2-1; v_gene: TRBV5-6; abundance: NA; d_gene: NA
CDR3aa: CASSLGGSWSYNEQFF; j_gene: TRBJ2-1; v_gene: TRBV5-6; abundance: NA; d_gene: TRBD2
CDR3aa: CASKERPGTGVGKLFF; j_gene: TRBJ1-4; v_gene: TRBV4-3; abundance: NA; d_gene: TRBD1
CDR3aa: CASSMGTGSNEQFF; j_gene: TRBJ2-1; v_gene: TRBV19; abundance: NA; d_gene: NA
CDR3aa: CASSLDLQGVVTDTQYF; j_gene: TRBJ2-3; v_gene: TRBV11-2; abundance: NA; d_gene: TRBD1
CDR3aa: CASSQPGLAQETQYF; j_gene: TRBJ2-5; v_gene: TRBV4-1; abundance: NA; d_gene: NA
CDR3aa: CASSYGQGDQPQHF; j_gene: TRBJ1-5; v_gene: TRBV5-5; abundance: NA; d_gene: NA
CDR3aa: CASSEGTGGVYIQYF; j_gene: TRBJ2-4; v_gene: TRBV5-1; abundance: NA; d_gene: TRBD1
CDR3aa: CASSEIGQLYEQYF; j_gene: TRBJ2-7; v_gene: TRBV6-1; abundance: NA; d_gene: NA
CDR3aa: CASSSRTSGSLSEQYF; j_gene: TRBJ2-7; v_gene: TRBV7-9; abundance: NA; d_gene: TRBD2
CDR3aa: CASSPVGRGTYEQYF; j_gene: TRBJ2-7; v_gene: TRBV7-8; abundance: NA; d_gene: NA
CDR3aa: CASSQDLTGSSYNEQFF; j_gene: TRBJ2-1; v_gene: TRBV4-3; abundance: NA; d_gene: NA
CDR3aa: CASSILTGHEQFF; j_gene: TRBJ2-1; v_gene: TRBV7-2; abundance: NA; d_gene: NA
CDR3aa: CASNPSLVSEAFF; j_gene: TRBJ1-1; v_gene: TRBV2; abundance: NA; d_gene: NA
CDR3aa: CASSLRPPGNEQFF; j_gene: TRBJ2-1; v_gene: TRBV13; abundance: NA; d_gene: NA
CDR3aa: CASSDYDVLGVDEQYF; j_gene: TRBJ2-7; v_gene: TRBV2; abundance: NA; d_gene: NA
CDR3aa: CASSYSGGSSYNEQFF; j_gene: TRBJ2-1; v_gene: TRBV7-9; abundance: NA; d_gene: TRBD2
CDR3aa: CASSTKDRPDNVYEQYF; j_gene: TRBJ2-7; v_gene: TRBV9; abundance: NA; d_gene: TRBD1
CDR3aa: CASSSIMASGEETQYF; j_gene: TRBJ2-5; v_gene: TRBV5-6; abundance: few; d_gene: TRBD2
CDR3aa: CASSQGKTSGQQFF; j_gene: TRBJ2-1; v_gene: TRBV4-3; abundance: NA; d_gene: TRBD2
CDR3aa: CASSFKQGHEAFF; j_gene: TRBJ1-1; v_gene: TRBV13; abundance: NA; d_gene: NA
CDR3aa: CATSSLFQGVNTEAFF; j_gene: TRBJ1-1; v_gene: TRBV15; abundance: NA; d_gene: TRBD1
CDR3aa: CASSQEAAGDYGYTF; j_gene: TRBJ1-2; v_gene: TRBV4-1; abundance: NA; d_gene: NA
CDR3aa: CASTNSGRSTYEQYF; j_gene: TRBJ2-7; v_gene: TRBV10-1; abundance: NA; d_gene: TRBD2
CDR3aa: CASSFADTGELFF; j_gene: TRBJ2-2; v_gene: TRBV27; abundance: NA; d_gene: NA
CDR3aa: CASSLFFLGVNRVDEAFF; j_gene: TRBJ1-1; v_gene: TRBV27; abundance: once; d_gene: NA
CDR3aa: CASSPGLNYGYTF; j_gene: TRBJ1-2; v_gene: TRBV4-3; abundance: few; d_gene: NA
CDR3aa: CASSWGVWTNTGELFF; j_gene: TRBJ2-2; v_gene: TRBV11-2; abundance: once; d_gene: NA
CDR3aa: CASSLRDRGYQPQHF; j_gene: TRBJ1-5; v_gene: TRBV28; abundance: NA; d_gene: TRBD1
CDR3aa: CASSVGGSSYEQYF; j_gene: TRBJ2-7; v_gene: TRBV9; abundance: NA; d_gene: NA
CDR3aa: CASSLALRDRNINGYTF; j_gene: TRBJ1-2; v_gene: TRBV13; abundance: NA; d_gene: TRBD1
CDR3aa: CASSQEAGQKETQYF; j_gene: TRBJ2-5; v_gene: TRBV4-2; abundance: NA; d_gene: NA
CDR3aa: CATSSGGLEQDEQFF; j_gene: TRBJ2-1; v_gene: TRBV15; abundance: NA; d_gene: TRBD2
CDR3aa: CASSPRLQSTDTQYF; j_gene: TRBJ2-3; v_gene: TRBV5-4; abundance: NA; d_gene: NA
CDR3aa: CASSGSGRNTEAFF; j_gene: TRBJ1-1; v_gene: TRBV5-1; abundance: NA; d_gene: NA
CDR3aa: CSAAGLAGNEQFF; j_gene: TRBJ2-1; v_gene: TRBV29-1; abundance: NA; d_gene: TRBD2
CDR3aa: CASSEGFTSGSYEQYF; j_gene: TRBJ2-7; v_gene: TRBV6-1; abundance: once; d_gene: TRBD2